This TCR beta chain was observed in a study of control samples from healthy donors and cancer patients. Assay used: immunoSEQ multiplex PCR; TCRdb lists only in-frame clones, some missing. Among approximately 110,000 clones listed, approximately 90% were seen once. The receptor comes from a woman in her fifties or sixties in good health. Sequencing used blood.

CDR3 region: CASSQTLAGAKSTDTQYF. Here the CDR3 DNA reads TGTGCCAGCAGCCAAACGCTAGCGGGGGCCAAAAGCACAGATACGCAGTATTTT. The gene calls are TRBV5-6 and TRBJ2-3, with TRBD2 matching 10 bases. CDR1 and CDR2 from the germline V gene are SGHDT and YYEEEE. The junction had 11 bases not matched to a gene; V was cut back by 4 bases and J by 0 bases. The CDR3 totals 18 residues.